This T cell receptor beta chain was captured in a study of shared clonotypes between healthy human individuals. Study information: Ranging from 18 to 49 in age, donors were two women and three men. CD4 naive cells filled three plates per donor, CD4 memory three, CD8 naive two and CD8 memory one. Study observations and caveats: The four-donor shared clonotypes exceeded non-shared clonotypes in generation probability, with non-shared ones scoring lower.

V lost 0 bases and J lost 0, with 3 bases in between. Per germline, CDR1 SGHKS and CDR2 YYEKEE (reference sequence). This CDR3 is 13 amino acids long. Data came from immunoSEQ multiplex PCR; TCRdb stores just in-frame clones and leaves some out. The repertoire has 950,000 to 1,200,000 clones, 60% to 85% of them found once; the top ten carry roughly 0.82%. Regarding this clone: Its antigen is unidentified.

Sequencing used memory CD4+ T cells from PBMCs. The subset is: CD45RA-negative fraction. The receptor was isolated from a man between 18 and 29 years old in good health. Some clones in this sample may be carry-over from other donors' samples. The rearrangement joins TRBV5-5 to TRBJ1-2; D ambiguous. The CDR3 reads CASSLGPNYGYTF. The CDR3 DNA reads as TGTGCCAGCAGCTTGGGACCTAACTATGGCTACACCTTC.